The entry below gives a single TCR beta chain sequence along with its context. No antigen is known for it. A quantitative 5'-RACE method, one with molecular barcodes, was used to make TCR beta libraries. TCRdb reprocessed the 5' RACE reads via MiXCR and lists one record per CDR3 protein. The table records around 320,000 distinct CDR3 sequences, less than 25% of them present only once. Germline V gene sequence: CDR1 SNHLY, CDR2 FYNNEI. This CDR3 is 16 amino acids long. Between the trimmed V and J ends, which lost 5 bases and 2 bases, there was a span of 19 bases. These data belong to a study of CD8 T cells in ankylosing spondylitis. Whole-study findings and limits: Characteristic, it appeared, of ankylosing spondylitis blood was a TCR beta motif of fewer than 10 highly homologous variants.

This sequence was found in a female donor with ankylosing spondylitis or in good health (not recorded which). The chain employs TRBV2 and TRBJ2-7; a possible D gene is TRBD2 (6 bases). The sequenced sample was blood, either unsorted or a sorted T cell fraction (not recorded which). The CDR3 spells CASSHGPGGLTYEQYF. DNA for the CDR3: TGTGCCAGCAGTCACGGGCCCGGTGGACTAACCTACGAGCAGTACTTC.